Given below is one T cell receptor (beta chain) in context. Here immunoSEQ multiplex PCR was the method, and the copy in TCRdb shows in-frame clones only, minus some. The data hold tens of thousands of clones, with roughly nine tenths observed a single time. These data originate in a study of blood T cell dynamics during melanoma immunotherapy. Study details: Patients with metastatic melanoma got pembrolizumab or nivolumab-ipilimumab as first-line care.

V lost 5 bases, J lost 5 bases, and 17 bases lay in between. The CDR3 consists of 15 residues. CDR1 SGHTA and CDR2 FQGTGA come from the germline V gene. Time point of the sample: pre-treatment baseline. At 12 weeks after first infusion, RECIST 1.1 defined response for most patients. No patient had earlier systemic cancer treatment, concurrent immunosuppressants, or another active cancer. Sample: blood, taken from a patient treated with checkpoint blockade. This clonotype was sampled from a human donor with melanoma. This chain uses TRBV7-3 with TRBJ2-3; D possibly matches TRBD1 or TRBD2 (5 bases each). CDR3 nucleotide sequence: TGTGCCAGCAGCCCAACGGGACCCACTGGAGATACGCAGTATTTT. Protein product: CASSPTGPTGDTQYF.